What follows describes a single T cell receptor beta chain. One junction end does not reproduce the germline sequence, and a read error may be involved. Germline loops: CDR1 SQVTM, CDR2 ANQGSEA. CDR3 length equals 15 residues. This sample is part of a study of blood T cell repertoires in COVID-19. At the level of the study: Samples came from the United States, Italy and Spain, spanning acute and convalescent COVID-19.

Generated by immunoSEQ multiplex PCR, the TCRdb table keeps only in-frame clones and is missing some. The table shows 450,000 to 500,000 clones, with 70% to 90% occurring only once. Sequencing was performed on peripheral blood. This chain joins TRBV29-1 and TRBJ1-4, with 7 bases lining up with TRBD1. The receptor was isolated from a human donor in a cohort sampled during active COVID-19. CDR3 amino acids: CSVLRQGNPNEKLFF. The DNA of the CDR3 is TGCAGCGTTTTGAGACAGGGAAATCCTAACGAAAAACTGTTTTTT.